Presented here are 18 T cell receptor beta chains from one specimen sequenced in a study of technical replicates of blood from a handful of donors (dated by TCRdb to about 2017). Libraries were constructed by the immunoSEQ multiplex PCR assay. TCRdb retrieved this table from immuneACCESS and kept in-frame rearrangements only. Not all clones are present; in checked studies, unresolved V genes account for under half, and no reason is known for the remainder. In all, the sample holds just over 95,000 clones, and nearly 97% of those were seen once. The leading ten clones occupy roughly 0.2% of the sample. Sequencing was carried out using T cells isolated from PBMCs. The receptors come from a human donor in good health.

This sequence joins TRBV28 and TRBJ2-7; the D gene is possibly TRBD2 (5 bases). CDR1 is MDHEN, CDR2 SYDVKM, per germline. Trimming removed 6 bases from V and 0 bases from J, with 12 bases in between. The CDR3 is 14 residues long. CDR3 residues: CASSRGMISYEQYF. In DNA form, the CDR3 reads TGTGCCAGCAGCCGAGGGATGATCTCCTACGAGCAGTACTTC.

This chain links TRBV2 with TRBJ2-1, with 8 nucleotides matching TRBD1. V lost 6 bases to trimming and J lost 4 bases; unmatched junction nucleotides: 2. Germline CDR1 and CDR2: SNHLY and FYNNEI. This CDR3 spans 13 amino acids. The DNA of the CDR3 is TGTGCCAGCAGGGACAGGGTGTACAATGAGCAGTTCTTC. It yields the protein CASRDRVYNEQFF.

The chain uses TRBV5-1 and TRBJ2-2, with D perhaps matching TRBD1 (6 bases). CDR1 is SGHRS and CDR2 is YFSETQ in the germline V gene. The CDR3 length is 13 residues. The V and J ends lost 4 bases and 7 bases respectively, with 11 bases between them. The CDR3 spells CASSLRGHGELFF. Here the CDR3 DNA reads TGCGCCAGCAGCCTCAGGGGCCACGGGGAGCTGTTTTTT.

The chain joins TRBV18 to TRBJ2-7, with D perhaps matching TRBD1 (6 bases). V lost 5 bases, J lost 2 bases, and 13 bases lay in between. Looked up from germline, CDR1 is KGHSH and CDR2 is LQKENI. The CDR3 covers 14 residues. The CDR3 reads CASSSGTQTYEQYF. In nucleotides, the CDR3 is TGTGCCAGCTCATCCGGGACACAAACCTACGAGCAGTACTTC. The full variable domain, its missing parts supplied by reference TRBV18 and TRBJ2-7, is NAGVMQNPRHLVRRRGQEARLRCSPMKGHSHVYWYRQLPEEGLKFMVYLQKENIIDESGMPKERFSAEFPKEGPSILRIQQVVRGDSAAYFCASSSGTQTYEQYFGPGTRLTVT.

This chain uses TRBV5-1 with TRBJ2-1; TRBD2 aligns across 12 bases. The CDR3 length is 18 residues. Trimming removed 1 base from V and 0 bases from J; junction bases left unmatched: 5. Germline assignment: CDR1 SGHRS and CDR2 YFSETQ. The chain's CDR3 is CASSLRTSGTSSYNEQFF. As DNA, the CDR3 is TGCGCCAGCAGCTTGCGGACTAGCGGGACTAGCTCCTACAATGAGCAGTTCTTC.

The chain carries TRBV19 and TRBJ1-1; D not resolved. Germline V gene lookup returns CDR1 LNHDA and CDR2 SQIVND (reference sequence). V was shortened by 3 bases and J by 4 bases, with 12 bases between the two germline ends. This CDR3 spans 14 amino acids. The CDR3 DNA sequence: TGTGCCAGTAGTATTGGCTTTCGGGGCACTGAAGCTTTCTTT. This sequence encodes CASSIGFRGTEAFF.

This rearrangement joins TRBV6-1 to TRBJ2-5; possibly TRBD2 for D (5 bases). V was pared by 4 bases and J by 1 base, with 13 bases between. The CDR3 runs 15 residues. Germline-derived CDR1 and CDR2 are MNHNS and SASEGT. The CDR3 coding sequence is TGTGCCAGCAGTGTTCAACTAGGTAGCCAAGAGACCCAGTACTTC. This sequence encodes CASSVQLGSQETQYF.

CDR3 residues: CSVRDSPQQETQYF. Written as DNA, the CDR3 is TGCAGCGTCCGGGACAGCCCCCAACAAGAGACCCAGTACTTC. The V call is TRBV29-1, the J call TRBJ2-5, with 7 bases identical to TRBD1. This CDR3 is 14 amino acids long. The germline V gene has CDR1 SQVTM and CDR2 ANQGSEA. Trimming at V came to 6 bases and at J to 2 bases, leaving 9 bases not matched to a gene.

The gene calls are TRBV10-3 and TRBJ1-2, with TRBD1 identical over 10 bases. Germline CDR1 is ENHRY and CDR2 is SYGVKD. The ends lost 6 bases at V and 12 bases at J; junction bases unmatched: 13. The CDR3 is 14 residues long. The CDR3 here is CAIREPGTGERDTF. The CDR3, as DNA: TGTGCCATCAGAGAGCCCGGGACAGGGGAAAGGGACACCTTC.

The chain recombines TRBV7-6 with TRBJ2-7; D may be TRBD2 (6 bases). Between the trimmed V and J ends, which lost 4 bases and 2 bases, there was a span of 21 bases. Germline V gene lookup returns CDR1 SGHVS and CDR2 FNYEAQ. The CDR3 has 17 residues. Here the CDR3 reads CASSYSVRDPGAYEQYF. In DNA form, the CDR3 reads TGTGCCAGCAGCTATTCTGTCCGGGACCCGGGAGCCTACGAGCAGTACTTC. The whole variable domain, remainder taken from reference TRBV7-6 and TRBJ2-7, is GAGVSQSPRYKVTKRGQDVALRCDPISGHVSLYWYRQALGQGPEFLTYFNYEAQQDKSGLPNDRFSAERPEGSISTLTIQRTEQRDSAMYRCASSYSVRDPGAYEQYFGPGTRLTVT.

This clone came up once. This chain uses TRBV5-4 with TRBJ2-3; 7 nucleotides align to TRBD2. The V and J ends lost 4 bases and 1 base, in that order; junction bases with no gene match: 3. The CDR3 consists of 14 residues. Germline assignment: CDR1 SGHNT and CDR2 YYREEE (reference sequence). The CDR3 nucleotides read TGTGCCAGCAGCATCAGCGGGGGCACAGATACGCAGTATTTT. Translating gives CASSISGGTDTQYF.

This rearrangement joins TRBV6-6 to TRBJ1-1; D gene ambiguous. The germline V gene encodes CDR1 MNHNY and CDR2 SVGAGI (reference sequence). This CDR3 spans 12 amino acids. V was shortened by 8 bases and J by 1 base, with 8 bases between the two germline ends. The DNA of the CDR3 is TGTGCCAGCGCCACCGGGAACACTGAAGCTTTCTTT. This encodes CASATGNTEAFF.

The chain has TRBV27 and TRBJ1-1; maybe TRBD1 (5 bases). This CDR3 comprises 16 residues. Germline values: CDR1 MNHEY, CDR2 SMNVEV (reference sequence). V was cut by 2 bases and J by 4 bases, with 17 bases left in between. The CDR3: CASSLAPGDWSTEAFF. In DNA, the CDR3 is TGTGCCAGCAGTTTAGCGCCTGGGGACTGGAGCACTGAAGCTTTCTTT.

The genes are TRBV7-9 and TRBJ2-1; TRBD1 matches at 9 bases. With V trimmed by 5 bases and J by 2 bases, 7 bases remained unmatched. Germline V CDR1 and CDR2: SEHNR, FQNEAQ (reference sequence). This CDR3 region has 16 residues. The chain's CDR3 is CASSPRDREPYNEQFF. The CDR3 DNA sequence: TGTGCCAGCAGCCCCAGGGACAGGGAACCCTACAATGAGCAGTTCTTC.

V gene TRBV28 combines with J gene TRBJ1-1; D is unclear. CDR3 size: 17 residues. Trimming removed 5 bases from V and 1 base from J, with 20 bases in between. CDR1 MDHEN and CDR2 SYDVKM come from the germline V gene. The CDR3: CASSIGADLSRNTEAFF. The DNA for the CDR3 is TGTGCCAGCAGTATAGGAGCAGATCTATCCCGGAACACTGAAGCTTTCTTT.

The V call is TRBV5-4, the J call TRBJ2-7; D unresolved. The length of the CDR3 is 15 residues. The germline V and J ends were trimmed by 1 base and 0 bases, with 11 bases remaining between them. The germline CDR1 and CDR2 sequences are SGHNT and YYREEE (reference sequence). CDR3 loop: CASSLMASSSYEQYF. The CDR3 DNA reads as TGTGCCAGCAGCTTGATGGCCTCAAGCTCCTACGAGCAGTACTTC.

The chain has TRBV19 and TRBJ2-1; TRBD1 is a possible D gene (6 bases). The ends were cut back, 6 bases at V and 0 bases at J, with 9 bases in the middle. The germline CDR1 and CDR2 sequences are LNHDA and SQIVND (reference sequence). This CDR3 comprises 14 residues. The CDR3 here is CASRQGNSYNEQFF. The CDR3 region has the DNA TGTGCCAGTAGACAGGGTAACTCCTACAATGAGCAGTTCTTC. Full variable domain (remainder filled in from reference TRBV19 and TRBJ2-1): DGGITQSPKYLFRKEGQNVTLSCEQNLNHDAMYWYRQDPGQGLRLIYYSQIVNDFQKGDIAEGYSVSREKKESFPLTVTSAQKNPTAFYLCASRQGNSYNEQFFGPGTRLTVL.

The chain has TRBV15 and TRBJ2-2, with D possibly matching TRBD1 (5 bases). Trimming removed 0 bases at V and 1 base at J, with 6 bases between. The CDR3 length is 15 residues. Germline V gene lookup returns CDR1 LNHNV and CDR2 YYDKDF (reference sequence). CDR3 residues: CATSREQENTGELFF. Here the CDR3 DNA reads TGTGCCACCAGCAGAGAACAGGAGAACACCGGGGAGCTGTTTTTT.